The clone carrying this T cell receptor (beta chain) came up many times. The antigen is undetermined. This sample was included in a study of T-cell reconstitution after alpha-beta-depleted transplantation in children. Findings and caveats of the study: TCRbeta diversity was high at day 60 in some patients (a result of surviving recipient T cells and thymic progenitors). Among T cells one year after transplant, newly produced cells accounted for most counts and diversity. Roughly two months post-transplant, alpha-beta T cells reportedly originated from several hundred graft clones that had expanded.

Preparation of the TCRbeta library involved a method that used unique molecular identifiers. One entry per CDR3 protein, called by TCRdb with MiXCR from the PCR reads. Of around 190,000 distinct CDR3 sequences listed, about 7% are singletons. The ends were cut back, 8 bases at V and 2 bases at J, with 13 bases in the middle. Germline loops: CDR1 SGHRS, CDR2 YFSETQ. The CDR3 contains 14 residues. Here the sequenced sample was PBMCs, taken before TCRalphabeta/CD19-depleted stem cell transplant. The clonotype originates from a boy between 2 and 10 years old with acute lymphoblastic leukemia, due to receive a stem cell transplant. The chain links TRBV5-1 to TRBJ2-2, with a tentative D call TRBD1 (5 bases). Written as DNA, the CDR3 is TGCGCCAGTGAAATTGGACAAAACACCGGGGAGCTGTTTTTT. This codes for CASEIGQNTGELFF.